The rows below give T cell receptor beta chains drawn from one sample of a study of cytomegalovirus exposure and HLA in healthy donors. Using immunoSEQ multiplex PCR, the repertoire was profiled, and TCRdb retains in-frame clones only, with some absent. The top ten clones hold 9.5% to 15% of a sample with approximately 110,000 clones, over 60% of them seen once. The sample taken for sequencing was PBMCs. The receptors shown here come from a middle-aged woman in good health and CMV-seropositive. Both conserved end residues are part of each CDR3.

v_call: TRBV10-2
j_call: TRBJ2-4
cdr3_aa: CASSESAALLAKNIQYF

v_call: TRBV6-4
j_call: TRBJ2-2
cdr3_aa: CASSSQGADTGELFF

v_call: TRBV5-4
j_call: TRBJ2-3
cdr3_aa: CASSLRGRADTQYF

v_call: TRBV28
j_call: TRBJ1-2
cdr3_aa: CASSSPSQVWGYTF

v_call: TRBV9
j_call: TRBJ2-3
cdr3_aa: CASSVGPNRADTQYF

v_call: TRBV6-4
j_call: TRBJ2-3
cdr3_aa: CASSGLAGADTQYF

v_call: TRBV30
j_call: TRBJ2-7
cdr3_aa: CACTDSFYEQYF

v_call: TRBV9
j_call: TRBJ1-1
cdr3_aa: CASSVGGGVTEAFF

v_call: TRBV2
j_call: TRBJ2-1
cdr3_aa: CASSEVRGGSEQFF

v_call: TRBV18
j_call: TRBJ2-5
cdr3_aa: CASSSQGRETQYF

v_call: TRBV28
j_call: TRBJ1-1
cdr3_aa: CASSLEETFF

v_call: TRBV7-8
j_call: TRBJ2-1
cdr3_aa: CASREGTSGRRARDYEQFF

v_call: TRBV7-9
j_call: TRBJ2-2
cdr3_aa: CASSQPGTSGSSNTGELFF

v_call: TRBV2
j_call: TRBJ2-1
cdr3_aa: CASSEGLAVNEQFF

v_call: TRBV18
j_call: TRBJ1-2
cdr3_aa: CASSREQGDNYGYTF

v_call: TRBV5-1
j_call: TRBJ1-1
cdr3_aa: CASSLTPQGRGTEAFF

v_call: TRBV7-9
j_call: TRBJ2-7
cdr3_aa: CASSPYSLTATYEQYF

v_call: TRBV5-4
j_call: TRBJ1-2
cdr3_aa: CASRPPQGNYGYTF

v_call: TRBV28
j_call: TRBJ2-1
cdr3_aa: CASAGGSSYNEQFF

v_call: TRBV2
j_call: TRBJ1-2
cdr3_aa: CASSGETSYGYTF

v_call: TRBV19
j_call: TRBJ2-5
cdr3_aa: CASRLTGGSETQYF

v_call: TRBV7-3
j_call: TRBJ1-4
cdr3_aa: CASSFHRPNEKLFF

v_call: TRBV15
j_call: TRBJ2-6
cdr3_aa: CATSRDRGVLNVLTF

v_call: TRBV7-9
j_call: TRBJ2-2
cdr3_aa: CASSLVTSGIWTGELFF

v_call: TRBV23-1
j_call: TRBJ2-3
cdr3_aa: CASSQTGADRKEEDTQYF

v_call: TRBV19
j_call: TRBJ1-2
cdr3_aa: CASSRDRQGGGGYTF

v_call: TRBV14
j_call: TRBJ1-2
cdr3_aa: CASNPGTAINYGYTF

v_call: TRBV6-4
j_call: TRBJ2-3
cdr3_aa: CASSSLRGGRGTDTQYF

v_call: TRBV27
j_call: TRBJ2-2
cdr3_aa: CASSLSATSGSVGTGELFF

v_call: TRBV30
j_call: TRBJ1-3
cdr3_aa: CAWSRTGGSGNTIYF

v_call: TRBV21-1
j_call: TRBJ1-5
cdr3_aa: CASSKQLVYSNQPQHF

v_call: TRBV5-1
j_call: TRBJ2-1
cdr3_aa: CASSLGQGYNEQFF

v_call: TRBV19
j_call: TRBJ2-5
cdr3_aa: CASSLQGQGGETQYF

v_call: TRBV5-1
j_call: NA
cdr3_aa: CASSLGRSRLAGNEQYF

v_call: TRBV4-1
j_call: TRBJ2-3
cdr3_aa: CASSPSGLSTDTQYF

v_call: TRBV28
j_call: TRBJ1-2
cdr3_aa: CASSVQNYGYTF

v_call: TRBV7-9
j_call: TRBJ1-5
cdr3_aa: CSSSLGGNQPQHF

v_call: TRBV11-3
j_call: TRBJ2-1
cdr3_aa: CASSLVPGYNEQFF

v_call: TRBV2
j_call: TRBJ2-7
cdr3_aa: CASSELLAGRGEQYF